This T cell receptor beta chain was profiled in a study of OX40 agonist ivuxolimab in advanced cancers. Across the whole study: Patients were treated with intravenous ivuxolimab, dosed at 0.01 to 10 mg/kg and infused every 2 weeks. Patients with hepatocellular carcinoma, melanoma, renal cell or head and neck cancer made up the dose-escalation patients. Whole-study findings and limits: Circulating CD4+ and CD8+ T cells showed clonal expansion by week 6 at 0.1 to 3.0 mg/kg.

About this clone itself: Its antigen remains unidentified.

No patient had autoimmune disease or received systemic immunosuppression. Measured with immunoSEQ multiplex PCR; TCRdb has only the in-frame clones, and not every one. The sample has about 67,000 clones; about 88% are singletons. Sample: CD4+ or CD8+ T cells sorted from blood, taken in a trial of the OX40 agonist ivuxolimab. This TCR was recovered from an adult with an advanced solid tumor such as melanoma, head and neck, liver or kidney cancer.

This chain's CDR3 is CASSLLGFDPYEQYF. In DNA form, the CDR3 reads TGTGCCAGCAGTTTATTGGGGTTCGATCCCTACGAGCAGTACTTC. V is TRBV27 and J is TRBJ2-7; D is uncertain. CDR1 is MNHEY and CDR2 is SMNVEV in the germline V gene (reference sequence). This CDR3 is built from 15 residues. The V gene lost 1 base and the J gene lost 2 bases, with 12 bases spanning the gap.